This T cell receptor (beta chain) was documented in a study of CD8 T cell repertoires and HIV-1 epitope variants. Background on the study: Autologous T cell-negative cells served as antigen-presenting cells in equal numbers. Study observations and caveats: Roughly nine TCR beta clonotypes were antigen-specific, roughly 6 apparently recognizing autologous or escape variants. No clonotypes responded to the TAALDMSHF plasma variant; several recognized KF9, one HW9.

The method was immunoSEQ multiplex PCR; TCRdb's version includes in-frame clones alone and lacks a portion of them. The sample lists 5,000 or so clones, around 72% occurring once. This clone was seen a handful of times. The antigen remains unidentified. Germline V gene sequence: CDR1 SQVTM, CDR2 ANQGSEA. Trimming shortened V by 2 bases and J by 6 bases, and 11 bases separated the two germline ends. The CDR3 totals 13 residues. Sequencing was carried out using cultured CD8+ T cells derived from PBMCs. The source of this sequence is a male donor with HIV. V gene TRBV29-1 combines with J gene TRBJ2-1; D is ambiguous. Here the CDR3 DNA reads TGCAGCGTTGAACCGGACCCTGGCAATGAGCAGTTCTTC. This gives the protein CSVEPDPGNEQFF.